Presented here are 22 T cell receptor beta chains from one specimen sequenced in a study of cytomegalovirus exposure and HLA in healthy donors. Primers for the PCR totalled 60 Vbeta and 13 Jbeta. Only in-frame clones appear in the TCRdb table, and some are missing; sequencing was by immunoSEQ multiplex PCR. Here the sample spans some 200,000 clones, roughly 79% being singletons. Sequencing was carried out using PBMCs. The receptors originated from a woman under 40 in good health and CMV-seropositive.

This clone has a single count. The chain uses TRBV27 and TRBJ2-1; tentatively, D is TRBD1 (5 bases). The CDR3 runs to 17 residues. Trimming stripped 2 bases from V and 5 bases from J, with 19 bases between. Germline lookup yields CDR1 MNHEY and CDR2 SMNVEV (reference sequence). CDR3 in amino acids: CASSLLGSQGADNEQFF. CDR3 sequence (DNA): TGTGCCAGCAGTTTACTCGGCAGCCAAGGGGCGGACAATGAGCAGTTCTTC.

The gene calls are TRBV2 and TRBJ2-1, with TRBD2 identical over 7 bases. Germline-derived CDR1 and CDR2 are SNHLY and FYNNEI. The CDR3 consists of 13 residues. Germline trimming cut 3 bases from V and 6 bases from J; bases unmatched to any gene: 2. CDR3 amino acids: CASSDGTINEQFF. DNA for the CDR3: TGTGCCAGCAGTGATGGGACTATCAATGAGCAGTTCTTC.

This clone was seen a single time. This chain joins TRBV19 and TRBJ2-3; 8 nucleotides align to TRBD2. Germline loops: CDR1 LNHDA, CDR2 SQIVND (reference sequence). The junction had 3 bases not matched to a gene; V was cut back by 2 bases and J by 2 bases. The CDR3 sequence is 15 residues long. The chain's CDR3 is CASSIRRGDTDTQYF. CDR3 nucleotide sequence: TGTGCCAGTAGTATAAGGCGGGGGGACACAGATACGCAGTATTTT.

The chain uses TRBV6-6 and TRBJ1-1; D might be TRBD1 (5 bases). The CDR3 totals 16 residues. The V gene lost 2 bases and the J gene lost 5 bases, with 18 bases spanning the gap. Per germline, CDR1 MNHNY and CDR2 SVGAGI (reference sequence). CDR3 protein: CASSYPGQGKGTEAFF. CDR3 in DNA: TGTGCCAGCAGTTACCCGGGCCAGGGAAAGGGGACTGAAGCTTTCTTT.

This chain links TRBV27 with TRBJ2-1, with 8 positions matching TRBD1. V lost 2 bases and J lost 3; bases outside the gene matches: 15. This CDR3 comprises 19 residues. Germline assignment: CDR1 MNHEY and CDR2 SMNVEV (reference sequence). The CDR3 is CASSLKTGEKGIVYNEQFF. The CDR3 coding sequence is TGTGCCAGCAGTTTAAAGACAGGGGAAAAAGGAATAGTCTACAATGAGCAGTTCTTC.

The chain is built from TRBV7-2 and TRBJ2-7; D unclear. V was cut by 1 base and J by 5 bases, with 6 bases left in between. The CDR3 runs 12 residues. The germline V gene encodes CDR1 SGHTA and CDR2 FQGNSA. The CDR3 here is CASSLVLNEQYF. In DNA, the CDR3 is TGTGCCAGCAGCTTAGTCCTTAACGAGCAGTACTTC.

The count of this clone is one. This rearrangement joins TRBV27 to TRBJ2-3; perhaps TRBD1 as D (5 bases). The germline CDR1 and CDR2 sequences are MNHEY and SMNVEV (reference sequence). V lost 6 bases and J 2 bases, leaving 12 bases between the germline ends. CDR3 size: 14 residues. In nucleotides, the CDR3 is TGTGCCAGCAGAATGGGGCTTTTCACAGATACGCAGTATTTT. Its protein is CASRMGLFTDTQYF.

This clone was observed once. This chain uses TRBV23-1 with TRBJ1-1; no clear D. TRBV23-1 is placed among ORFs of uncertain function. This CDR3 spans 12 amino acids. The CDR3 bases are TGCGCTAACTGCGGGCTGAACACTGAAGCTTTCTTT. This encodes CANCGLNTEAFF.

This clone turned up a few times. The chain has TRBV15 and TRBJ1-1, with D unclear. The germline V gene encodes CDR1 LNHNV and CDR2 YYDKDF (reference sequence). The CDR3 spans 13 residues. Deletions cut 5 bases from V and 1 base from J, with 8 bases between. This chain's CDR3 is CATSPSENTEAFF. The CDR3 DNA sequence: TGTGCCACCAGCCCCAGTGAGAACACTGAAGCTTTCTTT.

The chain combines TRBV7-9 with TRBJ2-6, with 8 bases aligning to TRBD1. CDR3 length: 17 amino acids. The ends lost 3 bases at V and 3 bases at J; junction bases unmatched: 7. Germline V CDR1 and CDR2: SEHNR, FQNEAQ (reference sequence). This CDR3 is CASSFGQGPGGANVLTF. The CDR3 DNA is TGTGCCAGCAGCTTTGGACAGGGCCCCGGTGGGGCCAACGTCCTGACTTTC.

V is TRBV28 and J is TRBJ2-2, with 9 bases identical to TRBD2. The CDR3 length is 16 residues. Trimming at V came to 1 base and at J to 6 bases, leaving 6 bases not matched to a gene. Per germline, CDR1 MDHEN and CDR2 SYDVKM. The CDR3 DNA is TGTGCCAGCAGTTTATTGACTAGCGGTTGGGCCGGGGAGCTGTTTTTT. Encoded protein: CASSLLTSGWAGELFF.

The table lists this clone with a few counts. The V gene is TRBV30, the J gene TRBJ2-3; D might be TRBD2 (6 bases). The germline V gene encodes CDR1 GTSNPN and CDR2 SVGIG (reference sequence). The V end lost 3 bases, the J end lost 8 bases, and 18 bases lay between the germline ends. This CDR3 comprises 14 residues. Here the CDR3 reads CAWSRGLGDGTQYF. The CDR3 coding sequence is TGTGCCTGGAGCCGGGGACTCGGGGACGGTACGCAGTATTTT.

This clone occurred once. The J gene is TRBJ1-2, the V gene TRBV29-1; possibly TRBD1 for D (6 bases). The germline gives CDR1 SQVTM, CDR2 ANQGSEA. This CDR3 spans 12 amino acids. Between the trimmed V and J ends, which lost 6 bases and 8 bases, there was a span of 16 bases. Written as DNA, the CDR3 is TGCAGCGTCCCTTCTATACAGGGAGGCTACACCTTC. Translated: CSVPSIQGGYTF. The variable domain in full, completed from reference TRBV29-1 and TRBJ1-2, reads SAVISQKPSRDICQRGTSLTIQCQVDSQVTMMFWYRQQPGQSLTLIATANQGSEATYESGFVIDKFPISRPNLTFSTLTVSNMSPEDSSIYLCSVPSIQGGYTFGSGTRLTVV.

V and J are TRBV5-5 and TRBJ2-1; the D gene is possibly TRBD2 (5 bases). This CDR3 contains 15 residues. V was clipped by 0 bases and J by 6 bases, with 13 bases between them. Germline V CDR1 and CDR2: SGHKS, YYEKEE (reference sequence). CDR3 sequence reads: CASSLGPREPNEQFF. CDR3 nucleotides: TGTGCCAGCAGCTTGGGTCCGAGGGAGCCCAATGAGCAGTTCTTC.

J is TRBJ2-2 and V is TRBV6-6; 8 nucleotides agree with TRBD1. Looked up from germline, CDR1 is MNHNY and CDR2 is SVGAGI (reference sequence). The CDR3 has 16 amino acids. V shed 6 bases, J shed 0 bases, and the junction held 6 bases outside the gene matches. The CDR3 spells CASRRTGTANTGELFF. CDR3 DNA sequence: TGTGCCAGCAGGAGGACAGGGACCGCGAACACCGGGGAGCTGTTTTTT.

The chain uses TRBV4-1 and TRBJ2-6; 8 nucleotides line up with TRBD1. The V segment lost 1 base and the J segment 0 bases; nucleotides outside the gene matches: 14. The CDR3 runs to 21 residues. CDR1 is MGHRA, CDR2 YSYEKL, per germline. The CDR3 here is CASSQASILSRGPSGANVLTF. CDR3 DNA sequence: TGCGCCAGCAGCCAAGCGTCGATTCTGTCCAGGGGGCCCTCTGGGGCCAACGTCCTGACTTTC.

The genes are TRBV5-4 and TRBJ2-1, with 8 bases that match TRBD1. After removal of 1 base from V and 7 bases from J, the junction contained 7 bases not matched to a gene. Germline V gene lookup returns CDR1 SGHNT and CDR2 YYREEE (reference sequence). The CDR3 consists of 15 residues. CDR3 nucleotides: TGTGCCAGCAGCTTGACGGGGACAGGCCGGAATGAGCAGTTCTTC. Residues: CASSLTGTGRNEQFF.

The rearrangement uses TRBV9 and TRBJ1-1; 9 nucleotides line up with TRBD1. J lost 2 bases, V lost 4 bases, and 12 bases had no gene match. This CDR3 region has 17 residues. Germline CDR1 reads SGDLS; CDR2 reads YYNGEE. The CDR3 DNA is TGTGCCAGCAGCCCGCCGAGGACAGGGGCTTTTAACACTGAAGCTTTCTTT. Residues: CASSPPRTGAFNTEAFF.

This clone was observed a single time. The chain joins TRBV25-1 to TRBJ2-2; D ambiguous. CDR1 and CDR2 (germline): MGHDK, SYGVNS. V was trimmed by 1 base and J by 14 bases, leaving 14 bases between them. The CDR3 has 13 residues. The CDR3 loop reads CASSELERSRLFF. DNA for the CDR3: TGTGCCAGCAGTGAATTAGAACGGAGTAGACTGTTTTTT. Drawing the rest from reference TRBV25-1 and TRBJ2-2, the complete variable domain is EADIYQTPRYLVIGTGKKITLECSQTMGHDKMYWYQQDPGMELHLIHYSYGVNSTEKGDLSSESTVSRIRTEHFPLTLESARPSHTSQYLCASSELERSRLFFGEGSRLTVL.

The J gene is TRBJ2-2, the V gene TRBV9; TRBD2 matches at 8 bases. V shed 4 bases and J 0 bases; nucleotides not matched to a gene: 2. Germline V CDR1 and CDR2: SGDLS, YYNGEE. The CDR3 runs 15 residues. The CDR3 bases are TGTGCCAGCAGCCCGGGACTAGCGAACACCGGGGAGCTGTTTTTT. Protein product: CASSPGLANTGELFF. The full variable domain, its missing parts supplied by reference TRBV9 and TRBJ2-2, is DSGVTQTPKHLITATGQRVTLRCSPRSGDLSVYWYQQSLDQGLQFLIQYYNGEERAKGNILERFSAQQFPDLHSELNLSSLELGDSALYFCASSPGLANTGELFFGEGSRLTVL.

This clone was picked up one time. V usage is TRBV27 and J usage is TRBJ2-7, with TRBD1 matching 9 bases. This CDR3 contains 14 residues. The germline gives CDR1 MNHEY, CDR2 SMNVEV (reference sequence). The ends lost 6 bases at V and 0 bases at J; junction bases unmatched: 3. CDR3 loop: CASSRDRDSYEQYF. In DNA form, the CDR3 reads TGTGCCAGCAGCCGGGACAGGGACTCCTACGAGCAGTACTTC.

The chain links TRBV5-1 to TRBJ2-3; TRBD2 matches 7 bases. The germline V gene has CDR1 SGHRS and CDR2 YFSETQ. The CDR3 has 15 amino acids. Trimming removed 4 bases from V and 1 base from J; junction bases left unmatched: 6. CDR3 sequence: CASSPRGGGTDTQYF. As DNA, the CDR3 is TGCGCCAGCAGCCCCCGCGGGGGTGGCACAGATACGCAGTATTTT. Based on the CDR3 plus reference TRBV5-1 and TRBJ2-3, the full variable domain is KAGVTQTPRYLIKTRGQQVTLSCSPISGHRSVSWYQQTPGQGLQFLFEYFSETQRNKGNFPGRFSGRQFSNSRSEMNVSTLELGDSALYLCASSPRGGGTDTQYFGPGTRLTVL.